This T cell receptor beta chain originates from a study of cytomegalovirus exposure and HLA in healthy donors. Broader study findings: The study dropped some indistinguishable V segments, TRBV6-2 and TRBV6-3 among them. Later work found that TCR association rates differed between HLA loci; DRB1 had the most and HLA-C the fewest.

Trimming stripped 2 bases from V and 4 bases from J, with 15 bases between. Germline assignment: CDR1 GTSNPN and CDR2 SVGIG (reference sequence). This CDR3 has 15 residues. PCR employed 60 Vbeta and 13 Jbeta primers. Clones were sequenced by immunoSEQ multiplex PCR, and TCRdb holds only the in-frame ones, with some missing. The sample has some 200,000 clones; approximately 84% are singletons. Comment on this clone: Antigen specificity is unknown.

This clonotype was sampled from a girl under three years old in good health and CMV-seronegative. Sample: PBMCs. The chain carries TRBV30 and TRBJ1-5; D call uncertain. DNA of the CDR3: TGTGCCTGGAGTAGTCGTTTAGAACGGAATCAGCCCCAGCATTTT. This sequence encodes CAWSSRLERNQPQHF.